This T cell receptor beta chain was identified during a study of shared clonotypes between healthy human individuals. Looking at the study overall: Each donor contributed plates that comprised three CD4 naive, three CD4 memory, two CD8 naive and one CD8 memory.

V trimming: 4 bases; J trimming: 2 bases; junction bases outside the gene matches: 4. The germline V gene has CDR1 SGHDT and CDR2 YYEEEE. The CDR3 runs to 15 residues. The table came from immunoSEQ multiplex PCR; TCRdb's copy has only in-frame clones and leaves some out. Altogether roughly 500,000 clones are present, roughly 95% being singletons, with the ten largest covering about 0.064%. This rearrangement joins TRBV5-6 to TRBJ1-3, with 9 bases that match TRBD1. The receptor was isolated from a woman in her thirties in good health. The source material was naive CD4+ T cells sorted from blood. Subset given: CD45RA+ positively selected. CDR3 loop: CASSVGTGPGNTIYF. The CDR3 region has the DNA TGTGCCAGCAGCGTAGGGACAGGGCCTGGAAACACCATATATTTT.